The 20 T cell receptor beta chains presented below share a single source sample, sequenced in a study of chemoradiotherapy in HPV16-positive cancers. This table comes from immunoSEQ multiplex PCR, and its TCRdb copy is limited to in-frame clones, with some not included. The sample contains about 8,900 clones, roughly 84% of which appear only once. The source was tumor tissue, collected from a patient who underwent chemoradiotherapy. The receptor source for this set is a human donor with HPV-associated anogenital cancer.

The chain's CDR3 is CASSLPGQGGNTQYF. The CDR3 DNA is TGTGCCAGCAGTCTTCCGGGACAGGGTGGAAATACGCAGTATTTT. The chain employs TRBV11-3 and TRBJ2-3, with 9 nucleotides matching TRBD1. With 6 bases clipped from V and 7 bases from J, the junction kept 11 bases outside the gene matches. CDR1 and CDR2 (germline): SGHNT, YENEEA. The CDR3 length is 15 residues.

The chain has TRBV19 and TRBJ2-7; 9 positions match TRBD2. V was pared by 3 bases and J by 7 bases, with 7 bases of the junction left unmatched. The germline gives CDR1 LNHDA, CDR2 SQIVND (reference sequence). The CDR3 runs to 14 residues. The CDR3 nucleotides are TGTGCCAGTAGTATGCGACTAGCGGCTTGGGAGCAGTACTTC. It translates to CASSMRLAAWEQYF.

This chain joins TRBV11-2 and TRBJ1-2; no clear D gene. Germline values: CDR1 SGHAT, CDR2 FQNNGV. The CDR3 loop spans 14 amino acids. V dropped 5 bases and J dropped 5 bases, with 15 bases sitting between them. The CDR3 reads CASSPGWGTYGYTF. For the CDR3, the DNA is TGTGCCAGCAGCCCCGGGTGGGGAACTTATGGCTACACCTTC.

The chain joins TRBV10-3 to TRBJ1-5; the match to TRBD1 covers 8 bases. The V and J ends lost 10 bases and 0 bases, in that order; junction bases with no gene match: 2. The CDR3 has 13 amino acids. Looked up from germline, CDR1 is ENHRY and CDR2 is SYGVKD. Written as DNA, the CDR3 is TGTGCCACGACAGGGGATAGCAATCAGCCCCAGCATTTT. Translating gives CATTGDSNQPQHF.

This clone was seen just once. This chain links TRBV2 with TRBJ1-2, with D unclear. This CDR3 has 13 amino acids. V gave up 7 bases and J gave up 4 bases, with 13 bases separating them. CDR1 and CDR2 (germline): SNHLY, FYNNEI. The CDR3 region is CASTTQVLYGYTF. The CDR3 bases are TGTGCCAGCACTACCCAGGTCCTCTATGGCTACACCTTC.

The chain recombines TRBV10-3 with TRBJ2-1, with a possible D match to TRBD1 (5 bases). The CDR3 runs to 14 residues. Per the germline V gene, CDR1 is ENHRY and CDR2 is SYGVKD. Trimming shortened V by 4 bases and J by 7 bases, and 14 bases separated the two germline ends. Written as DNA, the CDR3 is TGTGCCATCAGTGCGGAGCCTGGGGCGAATGAGCAGTTCTTC. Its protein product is CAISAEPGANEQFF.

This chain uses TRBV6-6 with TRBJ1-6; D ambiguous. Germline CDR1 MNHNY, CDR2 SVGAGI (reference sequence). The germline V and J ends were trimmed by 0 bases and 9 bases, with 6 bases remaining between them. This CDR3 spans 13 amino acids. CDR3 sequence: CASSYSVGSPLHF. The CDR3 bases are TGTGCCAGCAGTTACTCGGTTGGTTCACCCCTCCACTTT.

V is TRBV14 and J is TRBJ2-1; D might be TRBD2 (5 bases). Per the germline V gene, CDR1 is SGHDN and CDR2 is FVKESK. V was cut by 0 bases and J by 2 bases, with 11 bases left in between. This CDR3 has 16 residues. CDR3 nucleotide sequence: TGTGCCAGCAGCCAAGAGAGGGTGTCTACCTACAATGAGCAGTTCTTC. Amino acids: CASSQERVSTYNEQFF.

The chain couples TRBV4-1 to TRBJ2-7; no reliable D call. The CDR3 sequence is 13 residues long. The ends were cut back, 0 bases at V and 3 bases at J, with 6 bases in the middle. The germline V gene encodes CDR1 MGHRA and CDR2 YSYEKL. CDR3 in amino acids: CASSQEGLYEQYF. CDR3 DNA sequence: TGCGCCAGCAGCCAAGAAGGCCTCTACGAGCAGTACTTC.

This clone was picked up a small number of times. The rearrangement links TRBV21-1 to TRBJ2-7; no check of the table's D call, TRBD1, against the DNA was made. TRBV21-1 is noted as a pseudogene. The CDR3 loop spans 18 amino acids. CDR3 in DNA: TGTGCCAGCAGCAAAAAAAACGCCCCGGGACAGGGAATTTGGGGGCAGTACTTC. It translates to CASSKKNAPGQGIWGQYF.

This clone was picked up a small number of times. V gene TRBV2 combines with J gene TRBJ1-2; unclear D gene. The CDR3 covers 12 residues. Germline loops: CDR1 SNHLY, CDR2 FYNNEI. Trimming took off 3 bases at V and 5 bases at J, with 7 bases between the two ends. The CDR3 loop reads CASSERLYGYTF. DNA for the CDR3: TGTGCCAGCAGTGAGAGACTTTATGGCTACACCTTC.

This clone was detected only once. CDR3 loop: CASSTPGGGMRGTGELFF. The CDR3, as DNA: TGTGCCAGCAGCACCCCTGGCGGCGGGATGAGGGGCACCGGGGAGCTGTTTTTT. V is TRBV7-2 and J is TRBJ2-2, with D possibly matching TRBD2 (6 bases). V lost 5 bases, J lost 4 bases, and 23 bases lay in between. Germline-derived CDR1 and CDR2 are SGHTA and FQGNSA. There are 18 residues in the CDR3.

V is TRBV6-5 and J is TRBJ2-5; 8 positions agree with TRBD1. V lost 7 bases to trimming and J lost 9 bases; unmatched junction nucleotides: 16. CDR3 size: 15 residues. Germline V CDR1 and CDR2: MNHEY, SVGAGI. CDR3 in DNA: TGTGCCAGCACCCCGGACAGGGAAGAGCTGGGGGCCCAGTACTTC. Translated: CASTPDREELGAQYF.

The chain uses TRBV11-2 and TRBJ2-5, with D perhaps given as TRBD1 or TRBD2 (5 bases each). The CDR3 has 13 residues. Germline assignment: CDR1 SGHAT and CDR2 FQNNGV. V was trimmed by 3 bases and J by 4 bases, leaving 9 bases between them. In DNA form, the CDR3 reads TGTGCCAGCAGCTTCGGGGCCGGAGAGACCCAGTACTTC. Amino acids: CASSFGAGETQYF.

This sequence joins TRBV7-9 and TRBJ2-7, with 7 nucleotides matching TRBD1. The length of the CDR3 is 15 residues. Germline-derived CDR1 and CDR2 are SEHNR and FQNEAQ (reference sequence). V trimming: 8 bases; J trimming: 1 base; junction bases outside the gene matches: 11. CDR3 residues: CASAVTGESSYEQYF. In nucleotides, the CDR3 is TGTGCCAGCGCCGTCACAGGGGAATCTTCCTACGAGCAGTACTTC.

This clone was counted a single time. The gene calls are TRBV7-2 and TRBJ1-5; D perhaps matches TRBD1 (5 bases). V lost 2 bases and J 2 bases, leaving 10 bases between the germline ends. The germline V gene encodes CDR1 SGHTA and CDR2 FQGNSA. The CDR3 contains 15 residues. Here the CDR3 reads CASSLNRGGNQPQHF. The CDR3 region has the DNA TGTGCCAGCAGCTTAAATAGGGGTGGCAATCAGCCCCAGCATTTT.

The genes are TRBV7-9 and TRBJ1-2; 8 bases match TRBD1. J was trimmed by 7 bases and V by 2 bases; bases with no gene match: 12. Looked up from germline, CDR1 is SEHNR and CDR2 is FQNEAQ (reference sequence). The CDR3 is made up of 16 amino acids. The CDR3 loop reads CASSLFGTGAGVGYTF. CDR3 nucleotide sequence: TGTGCCAGCAGCTTATTCGGGACAGGCGCGGGAGTTGGCTACACCTTC. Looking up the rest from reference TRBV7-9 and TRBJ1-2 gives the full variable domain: DTGVSQNPRHKITKRGQNVTFRCDPISEHNRLYWYRQTLGQGPEFLTYFQNEAQLEKSRLLSDRFSAERPKGSFSTLEIQRTEQGDSAMYLCASSLFGTGAGVGYTFGSGTRLTVV.

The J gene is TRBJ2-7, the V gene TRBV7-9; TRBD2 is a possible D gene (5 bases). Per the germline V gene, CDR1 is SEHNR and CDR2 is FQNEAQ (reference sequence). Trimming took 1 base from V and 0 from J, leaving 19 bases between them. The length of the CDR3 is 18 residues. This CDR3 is CASSLGGLAGASSYEQYF. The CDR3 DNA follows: TGTGCCAGCAGCTTAGGAGGACTGGCGGGTGCCAGCTCCTACGAGCAGTACTTC.

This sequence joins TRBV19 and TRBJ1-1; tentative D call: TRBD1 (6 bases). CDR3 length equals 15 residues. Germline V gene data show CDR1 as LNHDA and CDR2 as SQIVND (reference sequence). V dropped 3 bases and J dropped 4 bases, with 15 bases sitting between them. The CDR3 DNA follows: TGTGCCAGTAGTATGCCTGACAGGTTCCCCACTGAAGCTTTCTTT. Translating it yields CASSMPDRFPTEAFF. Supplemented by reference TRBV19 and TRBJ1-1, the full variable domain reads DGGITQSPKYLFRKEGQNVTLSCEQNLNHDAMYWYRQDPGQGLRLIYYSQIVNDFQKGDIAEGYSVSREKKESFPLTVTSAQKNPTAFYLCASSMPDRFPTEAFFGQGTRLTVV.

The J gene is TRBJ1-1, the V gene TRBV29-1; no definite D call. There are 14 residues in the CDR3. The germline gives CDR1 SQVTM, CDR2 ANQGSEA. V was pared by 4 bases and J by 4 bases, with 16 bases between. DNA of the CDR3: TGCAGCGTTGGGGTGGGTGGGCTGAGCACTGAAGCTTTCTTT. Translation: CSVGVGGLSTEAFF.